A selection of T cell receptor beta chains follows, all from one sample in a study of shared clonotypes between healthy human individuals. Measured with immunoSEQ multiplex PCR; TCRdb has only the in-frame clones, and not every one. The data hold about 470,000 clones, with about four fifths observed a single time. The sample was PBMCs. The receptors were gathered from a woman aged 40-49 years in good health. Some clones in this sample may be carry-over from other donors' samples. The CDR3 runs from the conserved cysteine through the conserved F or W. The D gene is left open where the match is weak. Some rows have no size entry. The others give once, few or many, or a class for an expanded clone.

DNA: TGTGCCAGCAGCTTGATGGGAGTCTATGAGCAGTTCTTC
CDR3: CASSLMGVYEQFF
size: .
J: TRBJ2-1
V: TRBV5-4
D: .

DNA: TGTGCCAGCAGTTTGGGGCAGGGGGCAGGTGGCTACACCTTC
CDR3: CASSLGQGAGGYTF
size: .
J: TRBJ1-2
V: TRBV28
D: TRBD1

DNA: TGCGCCAGCAGCCCAGGGACAGGGTCTGGGGATGAGCAGTTCTTC
CDR3: CASSPGTGSGDEQFF
size: .
J: TRBJ2-1
V: TRBV5-1
D: TRBD1

DNA: TGTGCCAGCAGTTTAACCTCAGGATCTGTTGCTTTCTTT
CDR3: CASSLTSGSVAFF
size: .
J: TRBJ1-1
V: TRBV28
D: .

DNA: TGTGCCAGCAGCTTGCCCACGTCCAACACAGATACGCAGTATTTT
CDR3: CASSLPTSNTDTQYF
size: .
J: TRBJ2-3
V: TRBV7-9
D: .

DNA: TGTGCCAGCAGCGCTTCAGCGGGAGGGTCCTACGAGCAGTACTTC
CDR3: CASSASAGGSYEQYF
size: .
J: TRBJ2-7
V: TRBV9
D: TRBD2

DNA: TGCGCCAGCAGCCCCACAGGACGCGGAGAGACCCAGTACTTC
CDR3: CASSPTGRGETQYF
size: .
J: TRBJ2-5
V: TRBV5-1
D: .

DNA: TGTGCCAGCAGCGTTATAGACAGCTCCCGCTCTGGAAACACCATATATTTT
CDR3: CASSVIDSSRSGNTIYF
size: few
J: TRBJ1-3
V: TRBV9
D: .

DNA: TGTGCCAGTAGTTGGAGGGCGTCCTATGGCTACACCTTC
CDR3: CASSWRASYGYTF
size: .
J: TRBJ1-2
V: TRBV19
D: .

DNA: TGTGCCACCAGCCGATGGTCGGGACAGAACTACAATGAGCAGTTCTTC
CDR3: CATSRWSGQNYNEQFF
size: .
J: TRBJ2-1
V: TRBV15
D: TRBD1

DNA: TGTGCCAGCAGCCCCCGGCGGCAGTATGGCTACACCTTC
CDR3: CASSPRRQYGYTF
size: .
J: TRBJ1-2
V: TRBV11-2
D: .

DNA: TGTGCCAGCAGGGAAGGGCCAGGACCGAGTGAGCAGTACTTC
CDR3: CASREGPGPSEQYF
size: .
J: TRBJ2-7
V: TRBV6-1
D: .

DNA: TGTGCCAGTAGTCCGCGACAGGGTATTGGAAATGAGCAGTTCTTC
CDR3: CASSPRQGIGNEQFF
size: .
J: TRBJ2-1
V: TRBV19
D: TRBD1

DNA: TGTGCCAGCAGCTTTACAGGGGAAAACACTGAAGCTTTCTTT
CDR3: CASSFTGENTEAFF
size: few
J: TRBJ1-1
V: TRBV7-3
D: TRBD1

DNA: TGTGCCTGGAGGTTGGAAAACACCATATATTTT
CDR3: CAWRLENTIYF
size: .
J: TRBJ1-3
V: TRBV30
D: .

DNA: TGTGCTAGTGCCCCGATTAGCGGGAGTAGCCAAGAGACCCAGTACTTC
CDR3: CASAPISGSSQETQYF
size: .
J: TRBJ2-5
V: TRBV12-5
D: TRBD2

DNA: TGTGCCAGCAGTTTACGGGGACAGAAGAACACTGAAGCTTTCTTT
CDR3: CASSLRGQKNTEAFF
size: .
J: TRBJ1-1
V: TRBV28
D: TRBD1